This TCR beta chain was found in a study of human T cells and chemical hapten exposure. Broader study findings: Counts of TCRs above 1 in 1000 frequency stayed unchanged with DPC sensitization.

The study's library attached unique molecular identifiers to single cDNA molecules. Each CDR3 protein gets one entry after TCRdb re-called the RACE reads with MiXCR. The sample holds a few hundred thousand distinct CDR3 sequences; approximately 5.1% are singletons and the top ten take approximately 2.1%. The table lists this clonotype with many counts. Its matching antigen is unknown. The germline gives CDR1 MNHNY, CDR2 SVGAGI (reference sequence). Trimming left V 4 bases short and J 11 bases short, with 9 bases between. This CDR3 spans 11 amino acids. Sample time point: patch test 1, 2 weeks after DPC sensitization. Treatment here: therapeutic diphenylcyclopropenone sensitization with weekly scalp DPC. Blood draws preceded each patch test application.

The clonotype originates from a woman in her fifties or sixties with alopecia areata. Some clones in this sample may be carry-over from other donors' samples. The sequences come from whole blood, collected in connection with sensitization to the hapten diphenylcyclopropenone (DPC). V usage is TRBV6-6 and J usage is TRBJ1-5; D is possibly TRBD1 (5 bases). CDR3 bases: TGTGCCAGCAGTTTCGGGACGACCCAGCATTTT. This encodes CASSFGTTQHF.